Each of the 21 T cell receptor beta chains below was sequenced from the same sample in a study of blood T cell repertoires in COVID-19. Some clones are missing from TCRdb's copy, which holds only in-frame ones; the method was immunoSEQ multiplex PCR. The sample contains roughly 190,000 clones, around 80% of which appear only once. Sequencing was carried out using peripheral blood. All receptors come from a man aged 50 or older with active or convalescent COVID-19.

The V call is TRBV6-2 or TRBV6-3, the J call TRBJ1-2, with TRBD1 matching 9 bases. CDR1 and CDR2 from the germline V gene are MNHEY and SVGEGT. After removal of 6 bases from V and 8 bases from J, the junction contained 16 bases not matched to a gene. The CDR3 has 16 amino acids. This CDR3 is CASSPSTADRGVGYTF. The CDR3 DNA reads as TGTGCCAGCAGCCCCTCCACCGCCGACAGGGGGGTCGGCTACACCTTC.

The chain is built from TRBV10-1 and TRBJ2-7, with D perhaps matching TRBD2 (6 bases). CDR3 length equals 13 residues. V lost 4 bases and J 2 bases, leaving 9 bases between the germline ends. From germline, CDR1 is WNHNN and CDR2 SYGVQD (reference sequence). CDR3 protein: CASSGPGAYEQYF. Here the CDR3 DNA reads TGCGCCAGCAGTGGACCGGGAGCCTACGAGCAGTACTTC.

CDR3 coding DNA: TGTGCCAGCAGTGTTTTAACAGCTTTCTCCTACAATGAGCAGTTCTTC. Amino acids: CASSVLTAFSYNEQFF. The genes are TRBV6-1 and TRBJ2-1; no reliable D call. The germline gives CDR1 MNHNS, CDR2 SASEGT. Trimming left V 4 bases short and J 0 bases short, with 13 bases between. CDR3 length equals 16 residues.

The rearrangement links TRBV6-6 to TRBJ1-2; TRBD1 matches at 7 bases. Looked up from germline, CDR1 is MNHNY and CDR2 is SVGAGI (reference sequence). This CDR3 has 16 amino acids. The V and J ends lost 0 bases and 4 bases, in that order; junction bases with no gene match: 8. CDR3 amino acids: CASSYSTTTGTYGYTF. The CDR3 DNA is TGTGCCAGCAGTTACTCGACTACGACAGGGACCTATGGCTACACCTTC.

The rearrangement links TRBV10-2 to TRBJ2-5, with D possibly being TRBD2 (6 bases). Germline V lookup: CDR1 WSHSY, CDR2 SAAADI. V was trimmed by 5 bases and J by 2 bases, leaving 12 bases between them. CDR3 length: 14 amino acids. This chain's CDR3 is CASSSLAEQETQYF. In DNA, the CDR3 is TGCGCCAGCAGTAGCTTAGCGGAACAAGAGACCCAGTACTTC.

The chain recombines TRBV19 with TRBJ1-1; tentatively, D is TRBD1 (5 bases). The CDR3 totals 14 residues. Germline-derived CDR1 and CDR2 are LNHDA and SQIVND (reference sequence). V was pared by 1 base and J by 2 bases, with 8 bases between. The CDR3 is CASSIGDSNTEAFF. CDR3 nucleotide sequence: TGTGCCAGTAGTATAGGGGACTCCAACACTGAAGCTTTCTTT.

The chain recombines TRBV6-5 with TRBJ2-7; D perhaps matches TRBD1 (6 bases). CDR1 MNHEY and CDR2 SVGAGI come from the germline V gene. There are 14 residues in the CDR3. The ends were cut back, 6 bases at V and 2 bases at J, with 14 bases in the middle. The DNA for the CDR3 is TGTGCCAGCAGCCGGGACAATCAAGCCTACGAGCAGTACTTC. The encoded protein is CASSRDNQAYEQYF.

This clone was seen more than once but under ten times. The chain combines TRBV10-3 with TRBJ1-1; tentative D call: TRBD1 (6 bases). Trimming pared 8 bases from V and 0 bases from J, leaving 7 bases between. The germline V gene encodes CDR1 ENHRY and CDR2 SYGVKD. The CDR3 consists of 12 residues. CDR3 in amino acids: CAIGTLNTEAFF. The CDR3 region has the DNA TGTGCCATCGGGACATTGAACACTGAAGCTTTCTTT.

The rearrangement joins TRBV6-5 to TRBJ2-7; weak D call: TRBD1 (6 bases). Looked up from germline, CDR1 is MNHEY and CDR2 is SVGAGI. This CDR3 contains 13 residues. Trimming took 7 bases from V and 2 from J, leaving 12 bases between them. CDR3 sequence (DNA): TGTGCCAGCACCACGACAGGTGCCTACGAGCAGTACTTC. Amino acid sequence: CASTTTGAYEQYF.

This sequence joins TRBV9 and TRBJ2-4, with a possible D match to TRBD1 (5 bases). The germline CDR1 and CDR2 sequences are SGDLS and YYNGEE. V lost 3 bases, J lost 5 bases, and 12 bases lay in between. The CDR3 length is 14 residues. CDR3 protein: CASSARWGENIQYF. The CDR3 DNA follows: TGTGCCAGCAGCGCGCGGTGGGGCGAAAACATTCAGTACTTC. Full variable domain (rest looked up from reference TRBV9 and TRBJ2-4): DSGVTQTPKHLITATGQRVTLRCSPRSGDLSVYWYQQSLDQGLQFLIQYYNGEERAKGNILERFSAQQFPDLHSELNLSSLELGDSALYFCASSARWGENIQYFGAGTRLSVL.

V gene TRBV18 combines with J gene TRBJ2-2, with a weak D call TRBD2 (5 bases). The CDR3 is made up of 18 amino acids. The germline CDR1 and CDR2 sequences are KGHSH and LQKENI. The ends were cut back, 3 bases at V and 0 bases at J, with 17 bases in the middle. The CDR3 region has the DNA TGTGCCAGCTCACCGAATATGAGGGCTCCCCCGAACACCGGGGAGCTGTTTTTT. It translates to CASSPNMRAPPNTGELFF.

V is TRBV3-1 (or the pseudogene TRBV3-2) and J is TRBJ1-1; TRBD1 might be the D (6 bases). V lost 1 base and J 1 base, leaving 7 bases between the germline ends. Germline assignment: CDR1 LGHDT and CDR2 YNNKEL (reference sequence). The length of the CDR3 is 14 residues. The CDR3 sequence: CASSQVGANTEAFF. The DNA for the CDR3 is TGTGCCAGCAGCCAAGTGGGGGCGAACACTGAAGCTTTCTTT.

The chain combines TRBV6-1 with TRBJ2-1; perhaps TRBD1 as D (5 bases). This CDR3 spans 13 amino acids. The germline gives CDR1 MNHNS, CDR2 SASEGT. V was pared by 0 bases and J by 12 bases, with 12 bases between. The CDR3 DNA is TGTGCCAGCAGTGAAGCGCTGGGGCGAGGGCAGTTCTTC. Its translation is CASSEALGRGQFF.

The V and J genes are TRBV6-2 or TRBV6-3 and TRBJ1-2; a weak D match, TRBD1 (5 bases). Germline CDR1 and CDR2: MNHEY and SVGEGT. The CDR3 extends over 13 amino acids. V lost 5 bases and J 2 bases, leaving 9 bases between the germline ends. The CDR3 region has the DNA TGTGCCAGCAGTACGGGGGAAAACTATGGCTACACCTTC. The encoded protein is CASSTGENYGYTF.

This clone was seen a single time. The V gene is TRBV7-8, the J gene TRBJ1-4, with a possible D match to TRBD1 (6 bases). The V and J ends lost 2 bases and 6 bases respectively, with 13 bases between them. This CDR3 spans 15 amino acids. Looked up from germline, CDR1 is SGHVS and CDR2 is FQNEAQ. The CDR3 loop reads CASSLLRGGDEKLFF. The CDR3, as DNA: TGTGCCAGCAGCTTACTTAGGGGGGGGGATGAAAAACTGTTTTTT.

The CDR3 bases are TGTGCCAGCAGCTCTGGACTAGCGGGGGCGGCGGAGACCCAGTACTTC. This encodes CASSSGLAGAAETQYF. This sequence joins TRBV7-2 and TRBJ2-5; the match to TRBD2 covers 13 bases. Trimming took 4 bases from V and 5 from J; bases not matched to a gene: 7. The CDR3 has 16 amino acids. Germline V CDR1 and CDR2: SGHTA, FQGNSA.

The CDR3 region has the DNA TGTGCCAGCAGCCAAGATAGCGAGCGGGGGGCCTACGAGCAGTACTTC. Translating it yields CASSQDSERGAYEQYF. The chain is built from TRBV3-1 (or the pseudogene TRBV3-2) and TRBJ2-7, with 9 bases that match TRBD2. After removal of 0 bases from V and 2 bases from J, the junction contained 5 bases not matched to a gene. Germline CDR1 and CDR2: LGHDT and YNNKEL (reference sequence). The CDR3 sequence is 16 residues long.

This chain connects TRBV18 to TRBJ1-6; possibly TRBD1 for D (6 bases). From germline, CDR1 is KGHSH and CDR2 LQKENI. V gave up 3 bases and J gave up 7 bases, with 13 bases separating them. This CDR3 region has 15 residues. This CDR3 is CASSPSVQGNSPLHF. Written as DNA, the CDR3 is TGTGCCAGCTCACCGTCGGTCCAGGGGAATTCACCCCTCCACTTT.

This clone was found many times. The J gene is TRBJ2-3, the V gene TRBV7-2; no clear D gene. Deletions cut 5 bases from V and 0 bases from J, with 9 bases between. CDR3 length equals 14 residues. The V gene's germline CDR1 is SGHTA and CDR2 FQGNSA. As DNA, the CDR3 is TGTGCCAGCAGCGGGCAAACTAGCACAGATACGCAGTATTTT. This codes for CASSGQTSTDTQYF.

The genes are TRBV6-5 and TRBJ1-1; weak D call: TRBD1 (6 bases). This CDR3 has 14 amino acids. The germline V gene has CDR1 MNHEY and CDR2 SVGAGI. V was pared by 6 bases and J by 1 base, with 12 bases between. The CDR3 here is CASSAFRGNTEAFF. The CDR3 DNA reads as TGTGCCAGCAGCGCATTCAGGGGGAACACTGAAGCTTTCTTT.

This chain links TRBV7-2 with TRBJ2-7; unclear D gene. The CDR3 is made up of 15 amino acids. Trimming stripped 5 bases from V and 2 bases from J, with 16 bases between. Germline V gives CDR1 SGHTA, CDR2 FQGNSA. CDR3 in DNA: TGTGCCAGCAGCCTCGTGGCAGGCCCAACCTACGAGCAGTACTTC. It translates to CASSLVAGPTYEQYF.